The sequence of this TCR beta chain was determined in a study of cytomegalovirus exposure and HLA in healthy donors. Overall study results and limits: Versus the roughly 700-donor mean, an Asian-associated ancestry cluster reportedly showed fewer N-insertions in a later analysis. Among TCR beta chains, those listed as cytomegalovirus-associated numbered about 160. Reports state that TCR beta sequences accurately predicted most subjects' HLA-A and HLA-B alleles.

PCR was performed using 60 Vbeta and 13 Jbeta primers. Using immunoSEQ multiplex PCR, the repertoire was profiled, and TCRdb retains in-frame clones only, with some absent. The profile shows roughly 100,000 clones, nearly 65% of them singletons. This clone was detected once. Its antigen is not identified. V was shortened by 11 bases and J by 1 base, with 15 bases between the two germline ends. Germline values: CDR1 LNHDA, CDR2 SQIVND (reference sequence). The CDR3 spans 13 residues. The clonotype comes from a human donor in good health. The rearrangement uses TRBV19 and TRBJ2-7; possibly TRBD2 for D (6 bases). Sequencing input: PBMCs. CDR3 sequence: CAVGGQSSYEQYF. Written as DNA, the CDR3 is TGTGCCGTCGGGGGTCAGTCGTCCTACGAGCAGTACTTC.